This record looks at one T cell receptor (beta chain) sequence and its context. This clonotype was seen repeatedly, ten times or more. It has no known antigen specificity. No qualities accompany the bases; no much larger clone lies one base away. CDR1 and CDR2 are drawn from the germline V gene: SNHLY, FYNNEI. From the cysteine through the phenylalanine, the CDR3 covers 13 amino acids. Solely the CDR3 DNA is kept, with 39 bases framed from the first base. V drops 0 bases and J drops 7 bases, leaving 10 bases in between. Amplification of TCR beta CDR3 regions was carried out from RNA transcripts. The first round of RT-PCR for the TCR CDR3 was performed with the HTBI primer set and the Qiagen OneStep RT-PCR kit. Libraries were constructed in a second round of multiplex PCR, after which size selection and purification were carried out. The libraries were sequenced on an Illumina HiSeq2000 using paired-end 100 bp reads. From the authors' description of their analysis: Raw data were processed with SOAPnuke, discarding reads with adapters, uncalled bases, mean Phred below 15, or no exact constant-primer or identifier match. High-quality paired reads were merged with COPE v1.2.5, and unique nucleotide sequences were defined as clonotypes. MiTCR v1.1 was used to align the clonotypes against IMGT TRBV, TRBD and TRBJ reference segments. Analysis was restricted to V-J combinations with a frequency above 0.0001, which covered about 99% of repertoires. A TCS score was defined as the ratio between F50 (clonal expansion) and ExV (chaos), using BLOSUM62-based TCRdist between CDR3 peptides within each V-J. Welch's t-statistics and random forest reduced fewer than 550 V-J features to about 13, which were used in a naive Bayes classifier (R e1071). The public reads were quality trimmed at Q25 with fastp and then assembled into clones with MiXCR by TCRdb, keeping productive beta chains. CDR3 protein sequences are deduplicated, and each keeps its most common genes and DNA. In this record, the V and J calls reflect TCRdb's handling and not the investigators' own analysis. The sample table holds some 650,000 distinct CDR3 sequences, of which approximately 15% were seen once. The ten largest clones take up approximately 3.5% of the sample.

Ophthalmopathy patients had moderately to severely active disease, Clinical Activity Score of at least 3, NOSPECS grade of at least 4, and duration under 3 months. The study excluded patients with uncontrolled infections, other autoimmune diseases, pregnancy or lactation. Diagnoses relied on clinical symptoms, serum thyroxine and TRAb, thyroid ultrasound and orbital computed tomography. PBMCs were isolated from about 9.2 ml of fresh peripheral blood by Ficoll-Paque density gradient centrifugation. Total RNA was extracted using Trizol reagent, and RNA quality was assessed on an Agilent 2100 Bioanalyzer. The data were obtained in a study of T cells in Graves' hyperthyroidism and ophthalmopathy (dated by TCRdb to between 2017 and 2020). In the study overall: Peripheral blood was sampled at the time of initial diagnosis, prior to any treatment. To identify TCR V-J signatures that set the groups apart, the researchers used a discovery cohort of about a hundred patients, made up of around 40 with Graves' ophthalmopathy and about 60 with stable Graves' hyperthyroidism. The study also compared thyroid tissue and blood T-cell repertoires from a handful of Graves' hyperthyroidism patients. The paper describes TCR Vbeta CDR3 sequencing of roughly 130 peripheral blood samples, made up of some 42 ophthalmopathy patients, some 80 hyperthyroidism patients and 17 progressor patients. Prospective prediction of ophthalmopathy was tested in an independent validation cohort consisting of 18 hyperthyroidism patients and 17 patients who later progressed to ophthalmopathy. The approximately 100 discovery patients were divided at random into training and test sets in a 7:3 ratio. After sampling, hyperthyroidism patients received methimazole starting at 30 mg daily, and ophthalmopathy patients received high-dose intravenous methylprednisolone.

What the work shows at the level of the full study, not this receptor alone: A model built on a 13 V-J signature distinguished ophthalmopathy from stable hyperthyroidism, reaching roughly 88% sensitivity and around 81% specificity in cross-validation and 80%/75% in testing. During validation, the model predicted progression to ophthalmopathy a median of approximately six months ahead of onset, with around 65% sensitivity and around 73% specificity. Most expanded thyroid clonotypes (frequency above 0.001) were also detected in blood, a finding suggesting that blood repertoires may reflect thyroid immune responses. Sample size was not statistically predetermined, and investigators were not blinded to group allocation.

This TCR was sampled from a woman aged 40-49 years with Graves' ophthalmopathy. The chain joins TRBV2 to TRBJ2-7; matching of 6 bases hints at TRBD2 as the D gene. Input material: blood. The CDR3 here reads CASSEARGYEQYF. The DNA is as follows: TGTGCCAGCAGTGAAGCGCGGGGATATGAGCAGTACTTC.